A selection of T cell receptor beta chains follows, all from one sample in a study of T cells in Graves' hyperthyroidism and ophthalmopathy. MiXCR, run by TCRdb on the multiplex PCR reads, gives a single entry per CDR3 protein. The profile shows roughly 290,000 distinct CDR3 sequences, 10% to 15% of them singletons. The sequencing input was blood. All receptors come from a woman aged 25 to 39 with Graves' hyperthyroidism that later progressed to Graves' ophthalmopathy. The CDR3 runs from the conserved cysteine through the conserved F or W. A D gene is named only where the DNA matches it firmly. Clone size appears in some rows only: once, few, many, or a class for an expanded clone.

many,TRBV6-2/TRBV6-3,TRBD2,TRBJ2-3,TGTGCCAGCAGGGGACTAGCGCATTCCGCAGATACGCAGTATTTT,CASRGLAHSADTQYF
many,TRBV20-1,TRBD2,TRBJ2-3,TGCAGTGCTGCTACCTTCGGCACTAGCGGCACAGATACGCAGTATTTT,CSAATFGTSGTDTQYF
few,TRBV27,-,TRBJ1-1,TGTGCCAGCAGTCTACGCTGGGACGGGAACACTGAAGCTTTCTTT,CASSLRWDGNTEAFF
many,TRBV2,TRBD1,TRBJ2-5,TGTGCCAGCACTCCCCGCCCCCTACGGACAGGTCTGAAGGGAGAGACCCAGTACTTC,CASTPRPLRTGLKGETQYF
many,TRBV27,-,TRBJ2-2,TGTGCCATCTCCGAGGGGGTACCCGGGGAGCTGTTTTTT,CAISEGVPGELFF
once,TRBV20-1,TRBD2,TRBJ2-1,TGCAGTGCCAGTCAACTAGCGGGAGGTGGTGATGAGCAGTTCTTC,CSASQLAGGGDEQFF
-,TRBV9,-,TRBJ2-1,TGTGCCAGCAGCGTGAGGACGGGGTATGAGCAGTTCTTC,CASSVRTGYEQFF
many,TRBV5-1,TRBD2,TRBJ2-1,TGCGCCAGCACCTCCGGCAGTCTAGCGGGAGGGCCAGGGAATGAGCAGTTCTTC,CASTSGSLAGGPGNEQFF
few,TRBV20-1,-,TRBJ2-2,TGCAGTGCTAGGTGGGGGGTAACCGGGGAGCTGTTTTTT,CSARWGVTGELFF
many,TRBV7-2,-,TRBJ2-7,TGTGCCAGCAGCTTAGTGGTGGTTGGGGGGGCCGGGATCTACGAGCAGTACTTC,CASSLVVVGGAGIYEQYF
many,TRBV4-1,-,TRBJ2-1,TGCGCCAGCAGCCCGTATGGGGCCGACAATGAGCAGTTCTTC,CASSPYGADNEQFF
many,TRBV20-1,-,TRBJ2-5,TGCAGTGCATGTGACGGAGAGACCCAGTACTTC,CSACDGETQYF
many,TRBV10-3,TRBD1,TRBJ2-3,TGTGCCATCAGTCGCCGGGACAGGGTATCCGATACGCAGTATTTT,CAISRRDRVSDTQYF
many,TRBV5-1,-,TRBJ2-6,TGCGCCAGCAGCTTGGAGGGTGCTGGGGCCAACGTCCTGACTTTC,CASSLEGAGANVLTF
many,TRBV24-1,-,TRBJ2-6,TGTGCCACCAGTCCCGAATGGCCCGACTCTGGGGCCAACGTCCTGACTTTC,CATSPEWPDSGANVLTF
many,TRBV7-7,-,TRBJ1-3,TGTGCTAGCAGCTTAGCGCACGGTCGTGGAAACACCATATATTTT,CASSLAHGRGNTIYF
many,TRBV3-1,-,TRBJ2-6,TGTGCCAGCAGCCAAGATGGGAGTGAGGCTGGGGCCAACGTCCTGACTTTC,CASSQDGSEAGANVLTF
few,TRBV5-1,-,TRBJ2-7,TGCGCCAGCAGCTTGTTCGAGACTTCCAACGAGCAGTACTTC,CASSLFETSNEQYF
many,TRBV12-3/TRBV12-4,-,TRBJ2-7,TGTGCCAGCTCCCCAGGGAGAAGATCCTACGAGCAGTACTTC,CASSPGRRSYEQYF
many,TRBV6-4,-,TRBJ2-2,TGTGCCAGCAGTGACTCGGCCGGCACCGGGGAGCTGTTTTTT,CASSDSAGTGELFF
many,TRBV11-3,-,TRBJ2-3,TGTGCCAGCAGCTTAATAGTGGGACTGGGGTATACGCAGTATTTT,CASSLIVGLGYTQYF
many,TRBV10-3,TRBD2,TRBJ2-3,TGTGCCATCTCTCCTAGCGGAGCCACAGATACGCAGTATTTT,CAISPSGATDTQYF
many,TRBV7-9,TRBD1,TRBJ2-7,TGTGCCAGCAACTTAAGACAGGGCGAGCAGTACTTC,CASNLRQGEQYF
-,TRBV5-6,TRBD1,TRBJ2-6,TGTGCCAGCAGCCACAGGGGAACTGGGGCCAACGTCCTGACTTTC,CASSHRGTGANVLTF
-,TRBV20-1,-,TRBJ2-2,TGCAGTGCCGTTGAGGACGGGCGAAAAGGGGAGCTGTTTTTT,CSAVEDGRKGELFF
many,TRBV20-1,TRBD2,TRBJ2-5,TGCAGTGCTAGCGGGAGGGCCCAGGAGACCCAGTACTTC,CSASGRAQETQYF
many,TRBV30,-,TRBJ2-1,TGTGCCTCGGACTCGTCATCATACAATGAGCAGTTCTTC,CASDSSSYNEQFF
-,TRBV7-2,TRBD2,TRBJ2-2,TGTGCCAGCTTAGGGAGCGGGAGGGTCGGGGAGCTGTTTTTT,CASLGSGRVGELFF
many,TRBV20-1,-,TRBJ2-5,TGCAGTGCTGCACAGGGTGTAGCAGAGACCCAGTACTTC,CSAAQGVAETQYF
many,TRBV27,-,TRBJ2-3,TGTGCCAGCAGACCAGGACAGCGCACAGATACGCAGTATTTT,CASRPGQRTDTQYF
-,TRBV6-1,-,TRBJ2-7,TGTGCCAGCAGTGCCTTTGGGGAGCCCTCCTACGAGCAGTACTTC,CASSAFGEPSYEQYF
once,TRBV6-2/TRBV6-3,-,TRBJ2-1,TGTGCCAGCAGTCAAATCGGGGAGGACAATGAGCAGTTCTTC,CASSQIGEDNEQFF